This section outlines one T cell receptor beta chain sequence together with its context. There is no known antigen for this receptor. Qualities for individual bases were not recorded, and no much larger clone is one base off. This specimen comes from a study of graft-versus-host responses after intestinal transplantation listed by TCRdb under 2021. About the full investigation: The transplants that recipients got were multivisceral, liver-intestinal, or isolated intestinal. To identify alloreactive clones, pre-transplant mixed lymphocyte reaction products were sequenced and compared with unstimulated pre-transplant donor and recipient T cells. A peak of at least 4% donor T cells among recipient peripheral blood mononuclear cells was the definition used for donor T cell macrochimerism. The cohort enrolled 20 to 30 intestinal transplant recipients, one of whom was a retransplant, and a few patients without pretransplant specimens were excluded. Rather than being sequenced by the commercial service, samples from a few later patients were sequenced in-house on an Illumina MiSeq and processed with MiXCR. After intestinal transplantation, graft-versus-host and host-versus-graft alloreactive T cell clones in the graft, circulation and bone marrow were tracked using bulk TCR-beta CDR3 sequencing. Every recipient was given anti-thymocyte globulin induction, followed by around three years of maintenance tacrolimus and steroids.

The research as a whole found: Patients with donor T cell macrochimerism had high GvH to HvG T cell clonal ratios in their allografts. The conclusions were limited by the relatively low number and heterogeneity of the intestinal transplant patients. GvH clones were detected in recipient bone marrow, and some of these GvH clones were observed earlier in ileal mucosa or blood, consistent with an intestinal mucosal origin. Early after transplant, declines in HvG clones were associated with peak levels of circulating GvH clones.

Library creation used the immunoSEQ multiplex PCR assay. For most patients, genomic DNA was isolated with the Qiagen DNeasy Blood and Tissue Kit and sent frozen to Adaptive Biotechnologies for TCR sequencing. High-throughput TCR-beta CDR3 sequencing of genomic DNA from most patients was performed by Adaptive Biotechnologies. In the source study's methods: Adaptive's ImmunoSEQ software supplied the TCR sequencing data for approximately 18 patients, while MiXCR and VDJtools were used to process three other patients. To correct CD4 versus CD8 sorting errors, any sequence found in both subsets at a frequency ratio below 5:1 was removed. CDR3 nucleotide sequences shared between donor and recipient were removed because their origin could not be assigned. To be classed as alloreactive, a clone needed at least 2-fold expansion over unstimulated cells and a minimum CFSE-low frequency of 0.002% (template counts) or 0.001% (read counts). Clones were considered mappable if detected in sequenced pre-transplant spleen, lymph node, or MLR CFSE-low populations of the donor or recipient. The cumulative frequency of alloreactive clones was calculated as a percentage of all sequences, weighted by copy number. In its TCRdb copy, this immuneACCESS table keeps in-frame sequences only and misses some clones. Where compared with another copy, unresolved V genes explain less than half of these, and the others have no known cause. That table furnishes V, J and clone size, whereas the DNA furnished D and trimming. The sample has some 100,000 clones on record, roughly 92% of them singletons. Clones ranked in the top ten supply approximately 0.07% of the sample.

After removal of 2 bases from V and 1 base from J, the junction retains 7 bases not matched to a gene. The CDR3 spans 17 residues, from the cysteine through the phenylalanine. Only CDR3 DNA is held: 51 bases, read in frame from base 1. Reading the germline V gene gives CDR1 KGHSH and CDR2 LQKENI. The intended sense of this specimen's time point label: cells obtained before transplantation from donor or recipient. CD3+CD4+ and CD3+CD8+ populations were FACS-sorted from unstimulated pre-transplant donor and recipient cells taken from spleen or lymph nodes. The receptor was isolated from a human donor who was the organ donor for an intestinal transplant. Specimen: unstimulated CD8+ T cells sorted from spleen or lymph node cells, collected before transplant. This chain is built from TRBV18 and TRBJ1-2; 10 central nucleotides agree with TRBD1. The nucleotide sequence is given as TGTGCCAGCTCACCAGACAGGGGGCTAGAATATAACTATGGCTACACCTTC. It is translated as CASSPDRGLEYNYGYTF.